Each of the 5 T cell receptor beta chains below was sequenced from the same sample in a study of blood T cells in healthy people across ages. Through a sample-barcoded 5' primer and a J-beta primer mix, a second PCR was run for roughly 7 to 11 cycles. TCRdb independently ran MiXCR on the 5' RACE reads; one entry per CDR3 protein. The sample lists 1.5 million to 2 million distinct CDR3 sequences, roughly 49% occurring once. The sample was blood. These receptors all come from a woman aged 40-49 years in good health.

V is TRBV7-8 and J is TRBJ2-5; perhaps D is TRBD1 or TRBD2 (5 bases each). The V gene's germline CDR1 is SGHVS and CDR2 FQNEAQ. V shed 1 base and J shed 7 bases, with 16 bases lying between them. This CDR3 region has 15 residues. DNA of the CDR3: TGTGCCAGCAGCTTAGTGGCTGGGACGTTGGGGACCCAGTACTTC. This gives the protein CASSLVAGTLGTQYF.

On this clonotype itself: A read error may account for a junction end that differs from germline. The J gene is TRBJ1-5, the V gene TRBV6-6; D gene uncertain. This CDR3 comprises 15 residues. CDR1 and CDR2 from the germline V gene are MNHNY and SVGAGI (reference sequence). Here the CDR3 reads CTSSSFVGGTQPQHF. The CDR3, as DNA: TGTACCAGCAGCAGTTTTGTAGGTGGAACACAGCCCCAGCATTTT.

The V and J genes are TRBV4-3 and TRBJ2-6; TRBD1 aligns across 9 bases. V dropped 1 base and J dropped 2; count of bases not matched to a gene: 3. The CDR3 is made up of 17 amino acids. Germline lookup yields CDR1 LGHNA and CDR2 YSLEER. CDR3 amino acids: CASSQAGTGTGANVLTF. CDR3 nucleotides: TGCGCCAGCAGCCAAGCGGGGACAGGGACTGGGGCCAACGTCCTGACTTTC.

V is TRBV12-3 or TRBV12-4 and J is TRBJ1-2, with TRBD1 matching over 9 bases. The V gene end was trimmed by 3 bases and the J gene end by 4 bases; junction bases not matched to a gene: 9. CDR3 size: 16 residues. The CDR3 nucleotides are TGTGCCAGCAGTTTGGGGGGACAGGGAACTTTCTATGGCTACACCTTC. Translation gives CASSLGGQGTFYGYTF.

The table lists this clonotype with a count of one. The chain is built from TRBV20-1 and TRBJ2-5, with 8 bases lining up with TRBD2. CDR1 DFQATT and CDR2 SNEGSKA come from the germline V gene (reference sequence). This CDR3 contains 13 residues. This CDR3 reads CSEGRGDNNKQYF. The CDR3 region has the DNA TGCAGCGAGGGGCGGGGGGACAACAATAAGCAGTACTTC.